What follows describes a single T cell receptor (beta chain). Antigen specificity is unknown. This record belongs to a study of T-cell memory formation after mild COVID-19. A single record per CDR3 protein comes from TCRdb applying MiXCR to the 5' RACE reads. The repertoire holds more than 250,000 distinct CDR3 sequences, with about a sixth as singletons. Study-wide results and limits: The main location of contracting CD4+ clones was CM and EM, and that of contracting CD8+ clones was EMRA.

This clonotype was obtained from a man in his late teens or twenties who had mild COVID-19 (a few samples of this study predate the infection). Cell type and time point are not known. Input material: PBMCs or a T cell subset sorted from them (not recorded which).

CDR3 DNA: TGTGCCAGCAGTCCCGCGGACAGCTATGGCTACACCTTC. Its protein product is CASSPADSYGYTF. The V gene is TRBV6-5, the J gene TRBJ1-2; D might be TRBD1 (6 bases). The V end was cut by 5 bases, the J end by 4 bases, with 11 bases between. The CDR3 totals 13 residues. CDR1 and CDR2 (germline): MNHEY, SVGAGI.